Detailed here is one T cell receptor beta chain. This sample stems from a study of T cell clonotyping in hematopoietic cell transplantation. Study-wide context: Cytoreduction preceded collection of pretransplant recipient samples.

Assay: immunoSEQ multiplex PCR; the TCRdb copy retains only in-frame clones and omits some. The data hold approximately 41,000 clones, with 85% observed a single time. Time point specified: recipient sample about 28 days before transplant, after cytoreduction. Unmatched junction bases numbered 9, after V lost 5 bases and J lost 1 base. CDR1 is MDHEN, CDR2 SYDVKM, per germline. The CDR3 covers 18 residues. The material was peripheral blood mononuclear cells, obtained before stem cell transplant. The TCR was taken from a man between 60 and 70 years old with acute myeloid leukemia. Some clones in this sample may be carry-over from other donors' samples. The chain couples TRBV28 to TRBJ1-6; TRBD1 aligns across 9 bases. The CDR3: CASSVPSGTGSYNSPLHF. CDR3 coding DNA: TGTGCCAGCAGTGTACCTTCCGGGACAGGGTCCTATAATTCACCCCTCCACTTT.